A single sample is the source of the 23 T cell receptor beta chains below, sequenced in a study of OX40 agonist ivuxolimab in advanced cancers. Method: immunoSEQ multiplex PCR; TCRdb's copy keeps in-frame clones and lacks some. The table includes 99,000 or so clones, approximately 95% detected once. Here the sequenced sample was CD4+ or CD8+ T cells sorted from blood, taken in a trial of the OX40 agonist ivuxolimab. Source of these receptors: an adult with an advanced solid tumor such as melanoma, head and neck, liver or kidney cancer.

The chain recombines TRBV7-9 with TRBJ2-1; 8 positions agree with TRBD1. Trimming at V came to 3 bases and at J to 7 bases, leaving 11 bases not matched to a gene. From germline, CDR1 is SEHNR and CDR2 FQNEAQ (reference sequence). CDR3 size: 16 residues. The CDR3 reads CASSFMDRDQRNEQFF. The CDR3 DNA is TGTGCCAGCAGCTTCATGGACAGGGACCAGCGGAATGAGCAGTTCTTC.

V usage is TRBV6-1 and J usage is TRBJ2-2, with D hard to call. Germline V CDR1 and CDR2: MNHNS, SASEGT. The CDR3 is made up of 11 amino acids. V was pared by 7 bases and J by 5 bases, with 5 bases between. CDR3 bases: TGTGCCAGCACTTGGACCGGGGAGCTGTTTTTT. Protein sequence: CASTWTGELFF.

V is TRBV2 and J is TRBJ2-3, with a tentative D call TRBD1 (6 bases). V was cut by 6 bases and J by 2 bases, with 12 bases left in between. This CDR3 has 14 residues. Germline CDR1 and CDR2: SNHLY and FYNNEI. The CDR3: CASRPGAYTDTQYF. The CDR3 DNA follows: TGTGCCAGCAGGCCAGGGGCGTACACAGATACGCAGTATTTT.

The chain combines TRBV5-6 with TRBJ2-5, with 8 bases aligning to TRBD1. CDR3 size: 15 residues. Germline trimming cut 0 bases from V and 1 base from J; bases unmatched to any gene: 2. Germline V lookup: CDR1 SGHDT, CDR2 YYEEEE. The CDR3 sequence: CASSLGTGPQETQYF. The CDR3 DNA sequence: TGTGCCAGCAGCTTGGGGACAGGGCCCCAAGAGACCCAGTACTTC.

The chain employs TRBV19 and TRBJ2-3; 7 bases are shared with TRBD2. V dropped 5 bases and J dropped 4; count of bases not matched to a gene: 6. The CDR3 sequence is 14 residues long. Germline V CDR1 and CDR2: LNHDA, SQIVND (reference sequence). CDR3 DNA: TGTGCCAGTAGTGGACTAGTTCGGGCAGATACGCAGTATTTT. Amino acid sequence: CASSGLVRADTQYF. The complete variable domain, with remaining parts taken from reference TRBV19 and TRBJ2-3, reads DGGITQSPKYLFRKEGQNVTLSCEQNLNHDAMYWYRQDPGQGLRLIYYSQIVNDFQKGDIAEGYSVSREKKESFPLTVTSAQKNPTAFYLCASSGLVRADTQYFGPGTRLTVL.

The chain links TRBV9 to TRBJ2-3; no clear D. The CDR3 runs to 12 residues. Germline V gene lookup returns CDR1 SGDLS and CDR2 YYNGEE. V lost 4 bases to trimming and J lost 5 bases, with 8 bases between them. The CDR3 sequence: CASSIQVDTQYF. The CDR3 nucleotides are TGTGCCAGCAGCATACAAGTAGATACGCAGTATTTT.

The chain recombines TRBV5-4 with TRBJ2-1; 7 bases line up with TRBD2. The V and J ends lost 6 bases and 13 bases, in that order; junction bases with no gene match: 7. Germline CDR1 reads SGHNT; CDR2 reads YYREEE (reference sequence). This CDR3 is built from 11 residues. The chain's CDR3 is CASTLGGTQFF. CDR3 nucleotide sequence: TGTGCCAGCACCCTGGGAGGGACTCAGTTCTTC.

DNA for the CDR3: TGTGCCAGCAGCGTCAGCGGGCCCTCCTACAATGAGCAGTTCTTC. Translated: CASSVSGPSYNEQFF. The rearrangement joins TRBV9 to TRBJ2-1, with a tentative D call TRBD2 (6 bases). The CDR3 runs to 15 residues. Germline V gene sequence: CDR1 SGDLS, CDR2 YYNGEE. Between the trimmed V and J ends, which lost 2 bases and 0 bases, there was a span of 9 bases.

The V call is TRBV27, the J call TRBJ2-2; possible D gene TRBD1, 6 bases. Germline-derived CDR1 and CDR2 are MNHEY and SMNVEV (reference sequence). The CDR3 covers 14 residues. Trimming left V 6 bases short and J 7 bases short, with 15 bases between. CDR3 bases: TGTGCCAGCAGGATACAGGGTGGGGGCGGGGAGCTGTTTTTT. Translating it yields CASRIQGGGGELFF.

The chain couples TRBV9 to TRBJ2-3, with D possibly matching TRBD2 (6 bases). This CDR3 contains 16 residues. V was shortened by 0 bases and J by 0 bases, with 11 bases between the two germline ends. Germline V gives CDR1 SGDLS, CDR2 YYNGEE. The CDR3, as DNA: TGTGCCAGCAGCGTAGGACTAGTGAGTAGCACAGATACGCAGTATTTT. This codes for CASSVGLVSSTDTQYF.

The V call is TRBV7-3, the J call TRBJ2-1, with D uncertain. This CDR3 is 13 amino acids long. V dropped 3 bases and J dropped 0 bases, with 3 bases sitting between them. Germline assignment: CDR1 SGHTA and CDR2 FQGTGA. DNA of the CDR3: TGTGCCAGCAGCTTGGACTCCTACAATGAGCAGTTCTTC. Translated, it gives CASSLDSYNEQFF.

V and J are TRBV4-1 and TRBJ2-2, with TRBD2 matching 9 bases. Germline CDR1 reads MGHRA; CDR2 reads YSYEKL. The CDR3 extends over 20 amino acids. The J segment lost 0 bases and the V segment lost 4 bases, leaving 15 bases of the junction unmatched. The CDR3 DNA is TGCGCCAGCAGCCTCATGGGGCCTAGCGGGGACACCTCGAACACCGGGGAGCTGTTTTTT. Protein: CASSLMGPSGDTSNTGELFF.

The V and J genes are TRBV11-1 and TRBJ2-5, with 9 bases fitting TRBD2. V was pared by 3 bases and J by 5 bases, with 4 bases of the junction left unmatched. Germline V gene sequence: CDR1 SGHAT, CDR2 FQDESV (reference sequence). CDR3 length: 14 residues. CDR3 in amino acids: CASSLGTSGETQYF. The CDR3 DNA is TGTGCCAGCAGCTTGGGTACTAGCGGGGAGACCCAGTACTTC.

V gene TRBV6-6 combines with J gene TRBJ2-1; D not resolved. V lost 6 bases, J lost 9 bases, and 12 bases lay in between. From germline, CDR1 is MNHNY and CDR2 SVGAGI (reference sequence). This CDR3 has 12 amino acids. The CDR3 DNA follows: TGTGCCAGCAGGGCCGACGCACTTGAGCAGTTCTTC. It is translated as CASRADALEQFF.

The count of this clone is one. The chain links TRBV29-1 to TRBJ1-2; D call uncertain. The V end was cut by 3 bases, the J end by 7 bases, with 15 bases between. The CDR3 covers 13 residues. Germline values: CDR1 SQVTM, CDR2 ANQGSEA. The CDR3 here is CSVEDLLMAGYTF. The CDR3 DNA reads TGCAGCGTTGAGGACCTACTAATGGCTGGCTACACCTTC.

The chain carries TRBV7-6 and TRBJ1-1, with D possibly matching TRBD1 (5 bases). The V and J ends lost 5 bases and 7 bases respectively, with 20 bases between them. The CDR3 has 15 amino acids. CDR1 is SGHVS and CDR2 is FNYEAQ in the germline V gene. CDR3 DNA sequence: TGTGCCAGCAGCGACCATGTGGGGAGGGGAGATGAAGCTTTCTTT. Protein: CASSDHVGRGDEAFF. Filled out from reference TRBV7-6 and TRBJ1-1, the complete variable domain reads GAGVSQSPRYKVTKRGQDVALRCDPISGHVSLYWYRQALGQGPEFLTYFNYEAQQDKSGLPNDRFSAERPEGSISTLTIQRTEQRDSAMYRCASSDHVGRGDEAFFGQGTRLTVV.

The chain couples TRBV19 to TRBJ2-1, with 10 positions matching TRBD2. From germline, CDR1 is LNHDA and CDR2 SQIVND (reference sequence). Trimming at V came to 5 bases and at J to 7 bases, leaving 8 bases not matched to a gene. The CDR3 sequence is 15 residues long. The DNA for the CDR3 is TGTGCCAGTAGTCCGGAGGTAGCGGGAGGTAATGAGCAGTTCTTC. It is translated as CASSPEVAGGNEQFF.

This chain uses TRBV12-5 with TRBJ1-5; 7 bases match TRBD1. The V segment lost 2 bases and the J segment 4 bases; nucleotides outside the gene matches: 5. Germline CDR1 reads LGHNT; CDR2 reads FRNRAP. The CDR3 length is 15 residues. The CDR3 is CASGLTGTVNQPQHF. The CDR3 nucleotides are TGTGCTAGTGGTTTGACCGGGACAGTGAATCAGCCCCAGCATTTT.

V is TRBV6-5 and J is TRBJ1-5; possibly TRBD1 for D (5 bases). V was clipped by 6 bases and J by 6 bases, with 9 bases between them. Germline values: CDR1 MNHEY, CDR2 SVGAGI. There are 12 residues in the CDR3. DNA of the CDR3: TGTGCCAGCAGGCAGGGCGGTCAGCCCCAGCATTTT. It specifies CASRQGGQPQHF.

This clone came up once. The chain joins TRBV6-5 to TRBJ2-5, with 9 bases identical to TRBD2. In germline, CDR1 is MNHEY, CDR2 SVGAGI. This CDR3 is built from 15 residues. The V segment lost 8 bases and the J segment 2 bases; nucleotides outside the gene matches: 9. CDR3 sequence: CASPRVREGQETQYF. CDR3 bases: TGTGCCAGCCCGCGGGTGCGGGAGGGACAAGAGACCCAGTACTTC.

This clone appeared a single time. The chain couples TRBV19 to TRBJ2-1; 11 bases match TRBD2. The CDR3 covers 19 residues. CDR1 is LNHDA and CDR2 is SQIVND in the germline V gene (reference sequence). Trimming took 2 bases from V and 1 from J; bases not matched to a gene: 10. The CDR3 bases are TGTGCCAGTAGTATACTAGGGACGGTAGCGGGAGGGTCCTACAATGAGCAGTTCTTC. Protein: CASSILGTVAGGSYNEQFF.

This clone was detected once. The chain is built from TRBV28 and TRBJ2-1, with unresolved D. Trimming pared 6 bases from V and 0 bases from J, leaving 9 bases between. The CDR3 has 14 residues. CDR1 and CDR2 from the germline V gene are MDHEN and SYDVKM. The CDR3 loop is CASSPLSSYNEQFF. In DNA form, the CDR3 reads TGTGCCAGCAGCCCTTTAAGCTCCTACAATGAGCAGTTCTTC.

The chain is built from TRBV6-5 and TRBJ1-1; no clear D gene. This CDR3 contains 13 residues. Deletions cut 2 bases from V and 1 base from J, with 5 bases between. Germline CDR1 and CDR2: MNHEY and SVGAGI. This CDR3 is CASSYGPNTEAFF. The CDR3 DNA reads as TGTGCCAGCAGTTACGGGCCGAACACTGAAGCTTTCTTT.